The clone carrying this T cell receptor (beta chain) was seen more than once but under ten times. Trimming took 1 base from V and 3 from J; bases not matched to a gene: 15. The length of the CDR3 is 19 residues. Germline V gene lookup returns CDR1 SGHTS and CDR2 YDEGEE. TCRdb's copy holds only in-frame clones and misses some; the assay was immunoSEQ multiplex PCR. The sample has approximately 120,000 clones; around 85% are singletons. This specimen belongs to a study of blood T cell repertoires in COVID-19. Looking at the study overall: Samples of COVID-19 (acute and convalescent) were obtained from the United States, Italy and Spain.

Sequencing was carried out using peripheral blood. The chain joins TRBV5-8 to TRBJ2-3; TRBD2 aligns across 9 bases. This receptor was taken from a human donor in a cohort sampled during active COVID-19. The CDR3 region is CASSLFSSGRIIGTDTQYF. CDR3 DNA: TGTGCCAGCAGCTTGTTTTCAAGCGGGAGGATCATCGGGACAGATACGCAGTATTTT.